This entry lists 21 T cell receptor beta chains sequenced from one sample in a study of cytomegalovirus exposure and HLA in healthy donors. 13 Jbeta primers and 60 Vbeta primers were used for the PCR. The repertoire was sequenced with immunoSEQ multiplex PCR; TCRdb's copy has only in-frame clones and lacks some. Among around 100,000 clones listed, 66% were seen once. Sequenced input: PBMCs. All receptors come from a woman aged 45 to 65 in good health and CMV-seronegative.

There are a few counts of this clone. This chain links TRBV5-6 with TRBJ2-7; TRBD1 matches 8 bases. The V segment lost 4 bases and the J segment 4 bases; nucleotides outside the gene matches: 7. The CDR3 covers 14 residues. The germline gives CDR1 SGHDT, CDR2 YYEEEE. CDR3 loop: CASSAQGVPYEQYF. In nucleotides, the CDR3 is TGTGCCAGCAGCGCACAGGGGGTGCCATACGAGCAGTACTTC.

In its sample, this clone was seen once. As DNA, the CDR3 is TGTGCCAGCAGTTTCCGGACAGCTAGCTCCTACGAGCAGTACTTC. As protein: CASSFRTASSYEQYF. V is TRBV13 and J is TRBJ2-7; a possible D gene is TRBD1 (6 bases). CDR3 size: 15 residues. Trimming stripped 6 bases from V and 0 bases from J, with 15 bases between. Germline V gene data show CDR1 as PRHDT and CDR2 as FYEKMQ (reference sequence).

This rearrangement joins TRBV6-5 to TRBJ2-3, with D possibly matching TRBD2 (5 bases). With 7 bases removed from V and 0 bases from J, the gap between germline ends came to 14 bases. This CDR3 has 15 amino acids. CDR1 is MNHEY, CDR2 SVGAGI, per germline. The CDR3 is CASNPGRGSTDTQYF. The CDR3 DNA reads as TGTGCCAGCAACCCAGGACGAGGGAGCACAGATACGCAGTATTTT.

This rearrangement joins TRBV13 to TRBJ2-1; D is uncertain. This CDR3 is built from 12 residues. Germline V gives CDR1 PRHDT, CDR2 FYEKMQ (reference sequence). V was cut by 2 bases and J by 4 bases, with 3 bases left in between. CDR3: CASSLLYNEQFF. The CDR3 region has the DNA TGTGCCAGCAGCTTACTGTACAATGAGCAGTTCTTC.

The chain combines TRBV30 with TRBJ1-4, with a possible D match to TRBD1 (5 bases). V was pared by 2 bases and J by 8 bases, with 15 bases between. Germline loops: CDR1 GTSNPN, CDR2 SVGIG (reference sequence). CDR3 size: 14 residues. The CDR3 DNA reads TGTGCCTGGAGTATTAGGGTAGCAGGGGAAAAACTGTTTTTT. It specifies CAWSIRVAGEKLFF.

This clone was found once. The chain links TRBV10-3 to TRBJ2-1; D not certain. Germline CDR1 ENHRY, CDR2 SYGVKD. The V end was cut by 8 bases, the J end by 2 bases, with 16 bases between. CDR3 size: 15 residues. CDR3: CAIRSPSEPYNEQFF. CDR3 DNA: TGTGCCATCCGGAGCCCTTCAGAACCCTACAATGAGCAGTTCTTC.

The chain employs TRBV7-7 and TRBJ2-3; the D gene is possibly TRBD1 (6 bases). CDR3 length: 13 residues. Trimming removed 4 bases at V and 9 bases at J, with 14 bases between. The germline gives CDR1 SSHAT, CDR2 FNYEAQ (reference sequence). Here the CDR3 reads CASSSETRGTQYF. Here the CDR3 DNA reads TGTGCCAGCAGCTCAGAGACCAGGGGAACGCAGTATTTT.

This clone has just one count. The chain has TRBV4-2 and TRBJ2-3; 10 bases line up with TRBD2. Trimming removed 2 bases from V and 2 bases from J; junction bases left unmatched: 13. The CDR3 totals 19 residues. CDR1 and CDR2 from the germline V gene are LGHNA and YNFKEQ. This CDR3 is CASSQLRLSSGRATDTQYF. CDR3 coding DNA: TGTGCCAGCAGCCAACTACGACTTTCCAGCGGGAGGGCCACAGATACGCAGTATTTT.

This clone occurred once. The rearrangement uses TRBV5-4 and TRBJ2-3; 12 positions match TRBD2. Germline values: CDR1 SGHNT, CDR2 YYREEE (reference sequence). The trim removed 5 bases at V and 4 bases at J, leaving 5 bases unmatched. CDR3 length: 15 amino acids. The CDR3 coding sequence is TGTGCCAGCAGTAAGACTAGCGGGAGTGCAGATACGCAGTATTTT. This translates into CASSKTSGSADTQYF.

V is TRBV6-6 and J is TRBJ1-4, with 7 bases identical to TRBD1. Germline lookup yields CDR1 MNHNY and CDR2 SVGAGI (reference sequence). CDR3 size: 16 residues. The V segment lost 0 bases and the J segment 10 bases; nucleotides outside the gene matches: 11. This chain's CDR3 is CASSYSVEGALGKLFF. The CDR3 coding sequence is TGTGCCAGCAGTTACTCGGTAGAGGGGGCGTTGGGAAAACTGTTTTTT.

This chain connects TRBV27 to TRBJ1-1; maybe TRBD1 (6 bases). V lost 3 bases and J lost 4, with 15 bases in between. Looked up from germline, CDR1 is MNHEY and CDR2 is SMNVEV (reference sequence). The length of the CDR3 is 15 residues. CDR3 DNA sequence: TGTGCCAGCAGTTTCCGGACAGTAGGTAGCACTGAAGCTTTCTTT. Translated: CASSFRTVGSTEAFF.

In this sample, this clone turned up a few times. This rearrangement joins TRBV5-1 to TRBJ2-3; the D gene is possibly TRBD1 (5 bases). Trimming stripped 1 base from V and 3 bases from J, with 6 bases between. CDR1 and CDR2 from the germline V gene are SGHRS and YFSETQ. The CDR3 consists of 13 residues. Here the CDR3 reads CASSLQGTDTQYF. The CDR3 coding sequence is TGCGCCAGCAGCTTGCAGGGAACAGATACGCAGTATTTT.

This chain uses TRBV5-1 with TRBJ2-2; D perhaps matches TRBD2 (5 bases). Germline-derived CDR1 and CDR2 are SGHRS and YFSETQ. V lost 0 bases and J lost 3, with 9 bases in between. This CDR3 contains 15 residues. CDR3 DNA sequence: TGCGCCAGCAGCTTGGGGGGAGCCGACACCGGGGAGCTGTTTTTT. It yields the protein CASSLGGADTGELFF.

The chain has TRBV6-5 and TRBJ2-1; TRBD2 matches 8 bases. In germline, CDR1 is MNHEY, CDR2 SVGAGI. J gave up 6 bases and V 2 bases, and 9 bases lay outside the gene matches. There are 16 residues in the CDR3. The CDR3 loop reads CASSYLGTSRSNEQFF. The DNA for the CDR3 is TGTGCCAGCAGTTACCTTGGGACTAGTAGAAGCAATGAGCAGTTCTTC.

This chain joins TRBV5-6 and TRBJ2-5, with 8 bases aligning to TRBD1. The J call is doubtful: the DNA matches TRBJ2-7 better. CDR3 length equals 13 residues. CDR1 and CDR2 (germline): SGHDT, YYEEEE. CDR3 residues: CASSQGARNEQYF. CDR3 coding DNA: TGTGCCAGCAGCCAGGGGGCGCGGAACGAGCAGTACTTC.

The V and J genes are TRBV7-9 and TRBJ2-5, with a tentative D call TRBD2 (6 bases). The CDR3 has 16 amino acids. V was clipped by 5 bases and J by 5 bases, with 21 bases between them. Germline V gene lookup returns CDR1 SEHNR and CDR2 FQNEAQ (reference sequence). CDR3 amino acids: CASSAYRGGLGETQYF. The CDR3 DNA follows: TGTGCCAGCAGCGCTTATCGCGGAGGGCTAGGGGAGACCCAGTACTTC.

The chain combines TRBV6-5 with TRBJ2-1; tentative D call: TRBD2 (6 bases). The V end lost 6 bases, the J end lost 0 bases, and 12 bases lay between the germline ends. Germline assignment: CDR1 MNHEY and CDR2 SVGAGI. The CDR3 covers 15 residues. The CDR3 DNA reads TGTGCCAGCAGCCCTAAGGACTACTCCTACAATGAGCAGTTCTTC. It specifies CASSPKDYSYNEQFF.

The chain recombines TRBV18 with TRBJ2-2; 7 bases map to TRBD1. V lost 5 bases to trimming and J lost 5 bases; unmatched junction nucleotides: 11. The CDR3 is 16 residues long. Per the germline V gene, CDR1 is KGHSH and CDR2 is LQKENI. DNA for the CDR3: TGTGCCAGCTCAACTTTCCGGGACAGCGAGACCGGGGAGCTGTTTTTT. This gives the protein CASSTFRDSETGELFF.

This clone occurred once. The rearrangement uses TRBV7-2 and TRBJ1-6; D gene unclear. Trimming took 2 bases from V and 9 from J, leaving 8 bases between them. Germline-derived CDR1 and CDR2 are SGHTA and FQGNSA. The CDR3 spans 13 residues. Written as DNA, the CDR3 is TGTGCCAGCAGCTTAAAAGCAGGTTCACCCCTCCACTTT. As protein: CASSLKAGSPLHF.

Only a few counts were recorded for this clone. The chain recombines TRBV9 with TRBJ2-3, with 12 bases that match TRBD2. The CDR3 runs to 17 residues. The J segment lost 3 bases and the V segment lost 3 bases, leaving 8 bases of the junction unmatched. CDR1 SGDLS and CDR2 YYNGEE come from the germline V gene. CDR3 DNA: TGTGCCAGCAGCGCTAGCGGGAGGGCCGGTATGACAGATACGCAGTATTTT. Amino acid sequence: CASSASGRAGMTDTQYF.

The chain is built from TRBV19 and TRBJ2-2, with 11 bases matching TRBD2. Trimming removed 8 bases from V and 5 bases from J; junction bases left unmatched: 13. Germline CDR1 is LNHDA and CDR2 is SQIVND (reference sequence). The CDR3 has 17 amino acids. DNA of the CDR3: TGTGCCAGTGGTAAAATAGCGGGAGGGCCTTCGACCGGGGAGCTGTTTTTT. Its translation: CASGKIAGGPSTGELFF.